Reported below is one TCR beta chain. The source of the sample is a study of control samples from healthy donors and cancer patients. Profiling relied on immunoSEQ multiplex PCR, and the TCRdb table lists in-frame clones only, not all of them. Of over 85,000 clones in the sample, about four fifths were seen once. V was clipped by 1 base and J by 10 bases; unmatched bases: 4. The CDR3 runs to 12 residues. CDR1 is SGHDN, CDR2 FVKESK, per germline. The gene calls are TRBV14 and TRBJ2-7; TRBD2 matches 7 bases. This TCR was recovered from a man aged 70 or older with lung cancer. Sequenced sample: PBMCs. The CDR3 bases are TGTGCCAGCAGCCAAGCCAGACTAGCTCAGTACTTC. Translated: CASSQARLAQYF.